These T cell receptor beta chains were read from a single sample in a study of control samples from healthy donors and cancer patients. Data came from immunoSEQ multiplex PCR; TCRdb stores just in-frame clones and leaves some out. The sample gives under 70,000 clones, approximately 88% of which show up once; 3.8% is in the top ten. Source material: blood. All receptors come from a middle-aged man in good health. Each CDR3 is given with its conserved first and last residue. Rows give clone size only sometimes, using once, few, many, or a class for an expanded clone.

v_call	clone_size	j_call	cdr3_aa
TRBV19	NA	TRBJ2-3	CASSDRGTDTQYF
TRBV5-1	NA	TRBJ2-5	CASSLAEQQETQYF
TRBV5-1	NA	TRBJ2-1	CASTLTGTSGNEQFF
TRBV27	NA	TRBJ1-4	CASRNRAGKLFF
TRBV11-1	NA	TRBJ2-5	CASSLAQGAGDFVETQYF
TRBV7-2	NA	TRBJ1-3	CASSLVSTGSGNTIYF
TRBV19	once	TRBJ1-2	CASTLAGGYGYTF
TRBV7-9	NA	TRBJ1-1	CASSIRQQNTEAFF
TRBV18	NA	TRBJ2-5	CASSANRDSKETQYF
TRBV5-1	NA	TRBJ1-4	CASSLGGTEKLFF
TRBV29-1	few	TRBJ2-2	CSAPDFTGELFF
TRBV5-1	NA	TRBJ2-7	CASSSGHSYEQYF
TRBV29-1	NA	TRBJ2-1	CSVSLPPTGDSYNEQFF
TRBV10-2	NA	TRBJ1-6	CASRETYDNSPLHF
TRBV19	NA	TRBJ1-1	CASSTRQGNTEAFF
TRBV5-1	NA	TRBJ2-5	CASSTGQGIETQYF
TRBV14	NA	TRBJ2-3	CASSPDFGPARDTQYF
TRBV28	NA	TRBJ1-2	CASSGTGDGYGYTF
TRBV4-2	NA	TRBJ2-2	CASSQGGGTTGELFF
TRBV19	NA	TRBJ2-3	CASSISSGRPDTQYF
TRBV29-1	NA	TRBJ1-2	CSVGGDYGYTF
TRBV4-1	NA	TRBJ1-5	CASSQEASLGNQPQHF
TRBV14	NA	TRBJ2-7	CASSSLAGNSYEQYF
TRBV27	NA	TRBJ1-5	CASSWDRGSQPQHF
TRBV19	few	TRBJ1-2	CASSPRTAVGGYTF
TRBV5-1	NA	TRBJ2-1	CASSLAYGTGGEDNEQFF
TRBV14	NA	TRBJ2-1	CASSHRGGAYNEQFF
TRBV7-9	NA	TRBJ2-1	CASSFFGTGGNEQFF
TRBV2	NA	TRBJ2-2	CASSLQGATNTGELFF
TRBV24-1	NA	TRBJ2-3	CATSDRPEAGVIDTQYF
TRBV28	few	TRBJ1-1	CASSLLAGGSTEAFF
TRBV29-1	once	TRBJ2-1	CSVEDIPPGGLYNEQFF
TRBV5-4	few	TRBJ2-1	CASSLEGLAGGSYNEQFF
TRBV28	NA	TRBJ1-2	CASTPLRAGGYTF
TRBV9	NA	TRBJ2-2	CASSVGGTATGELFF
TRBV7-8	once	TRBJ2-7	CASSPSAGGQGRQYF
TRBV18	NA	TRBJ1-1	CASSPYRQGLSEAFF
TRBV24-1	NA	TRBJ2-1	CATESGSSAEQFF
TRBV12-3/TRBV12-4	NA	TRBJ1-2	CASSFKSVGYTF
TRBV19	NA	TRBJ1-4	CATSTLKGEKLFF
TRBV9	NA	TRBJ2-1	CASSETSGEYNEQFF
TRBV6-6	NA	TRBJ1-4	CASSLILEKLFF
TRBV2	NA	TRBJ2-7	CALGTLTYEQYF
TRBV7-2	NA	TRBJ1-3	CASSLGEHGYTIYF
TRBV7-9	few	TRBJ1-2	CASSTGQGMARYGYTF
TRBV7-8	NA	TRBJ2-7	CASSSTSGIGYEQYF
TRBV27	NA	TRBJ2-7	CASSASGSNHEQYF
TRBV5-1	NA	TRBJ2-7	CASSLGPGTSYEQYF
TRBV11-3	NA	TRBJ2-2	CASSLPGPRFDGELFF
TRBV7-6	NA	TRBJ2-1	CASSSIVGASGRAGYNEQFF
TRBV4-2	NA	TRBJ2-2	CASSQVNGAENTGELFF
TRBV9	few	TRBJ2-7	CASSPQGEAYEQYF
TRBV6-2/TRBV6-3	NA	TRBJ2-3	CASSPGLGTDTQYF
TRBV4-1	NA	TRBJ1-1	CASSQDRVSGTEAFF